This is a list of T cell receptor beta chains from one sample in a study of shared clonotypes between healthy human individuals. Clones were read by immunoSEQ multiplex PCR, and TCRdb kept only the in-frame ones, dropping some. The data show about 2.4 million clones, more than 90% seen once. Sequencing used naive CD4+ T cells sorted from blood. Receptors were obtained from a man younger than 30 in good health. CDR3s include the opening cysteine and the closing phenylalanine or tryptophan. The D gene is left open where the match is weak. A clone size is listed for some rows: how often the clone was seen (once, few, many), or a class if it is expanded.

cdr3_length: 15
clone_size: .
d_call: TRBD1
v_call: TRBV7-9
j_call: TRBJ1-5
cdr3_aa: CASSLAQGGNQPQHF
cdr3_nt: TGTGCCAGCAGCTTAGCCCAGGGGGGCAATCAGCCCCAGCATTTT

cdr3_length: 14
clone_size: .
d_call: .
v_call: TRBV7-2
j_call: TRBJ1-2
cdr3_aa: CASTQTRLDYGYTF
cdr3_nt: TGTGCCAGCACCCAAACCCGCTTGGACTATGGCTACACCTTC

cdr3_length: 15
clone_size: once
d_call: .
v_call: TRBV7-2
j_call: TRBJ1-1
cdr3_aa: CASSLFTGLNTEAFF
cdr3_nt: TGTGCCAGCAGCTTATTTACAGGTCTGAACACTGAAGCTTTCTTT

cdr3_length: 11
clone_size: .
d_call: .
v_call: TRBV6-5
j_call: TRBJ1-5
cdr3_aa: CAPRGAQPQHF
cdr3_nt: TGTGCCCCCCGGGGGGCTCAGCCCCAGCATTTT

cdr3_length: 13
clone_size: .
d_call: TRBD1
v_call: TRBV28
j_call: TRBJ2-7
cdr3_aa: CASSPRSGGEQYF
cdr3_nt: TGTGCCAGCAGTCCCCGGTCAGGGGGCGAGCAGTACTTC

cdr3_length: 19
clone_size: .
d_call: .
v_call: TRBV14
j_call: TRBJ1-2
cdr3_aa: CASSQDGFGAYSAGYGYTF
cdr3_nt: TGTGCCAGCAGCCAAGATGGTTTCGGGGCCTACTCGGCGGGCTATGGCTACACCTTC

cdr3_length: 13
clone_size: .
d_call: .
v_call: TRBV6-1
j_call: TRBJ1-2
cdr3_aa: CASSESRGWGYTF
cdr3_nt: TGTGCCAGCAGTGAATCACGGGGTTGGGGCTACACCTTC

cdr3_length: 15
clone_size: once
d_call: TRBD1
v_call: TRBV5-6
j_call: TRBJ1-2
cdr3_aa: CASSPGQGFHYGYTF
cdr3_nt: TGTGCCAGCAGCCCTGGACAGGGTTTCCACTATGGCTACACCTTC

cdr3_length: 14
clone_size: .
d_call: .
v_call: TRBV5-5
j_call: TRBJ2-3
cdr3_aa: CASSFGVGADTQYF
cdr3_nt: TGTGCCAGCAGCTTCGGTGTGGGGGCAGATACGCAGTATTTT

cdr3_length: 14
clone_size: .
d_call: .
v_call: TRBV7-2
j_call: TRBJ2-7
cdr3_aa: CASSRTLGGYEQYF
cdr3_nt: TGTGCCAGCAGCCGAACACTCGGAGGATACGAGCAGTACTTC

cdr3_length: 15
clone_size: .
d_call: .
v_call: TRBV28
j_call: TRBJ1-1
cdr3_aa: CASSQVQGRSTEAFF
cdr3_nt: TGTGCCAGCAGTCAAGTTCAGGGGCGGAGCACTGAAGCTTTCTTT

cdr3_length: 16
clone_size: .
d_call: .
v_call: TRBV5-1
j_call: TRBJ2-5
cdr3_aa: CASSLDGSPGGETQYF
cdr3_nt: TGCGCCAGCAGCTTGGACGGGAGCCCCGGGGGAGAGACCCAGTACTTC

cdr3_length: 15
clone_size: .
d_call: .
v_call: TRBV21-1
j_call: TRBJ2-7
cdr3_aa: CASSKGYSLSYEQYF
cdr3_nt: TGTGCCAGCAGCAAAGGGTACAGCCTCTCCTACGAGCAGTACTTC

cdr3_length: 15
clone_size: .
d_call: .
v_call: TRBV6-1
j_call: TRBJ1-1
cdr3_aa: CASSEQIGVGTEAFF
cdr3_nt: TGTGCCAGCAGTGAACAAATAGGGGTGGGCACTGAAGCTTTCTTT

cdr3_length: 16
clone_size: once
d_call: .
v_call: TRBV19
j_call: TRBJ1-2
cdr3_aa: CASSLKLLANPYGYTF
cdr3_nt: TGTGCCAGTAGTCTTAAGCTGTTGGCTAACCCCTATGGCTACACCTTC

cdr3_length: 13
clone_size: .
d_call: .
v_call: TRBV2
j_call: TRBJ2-7
cdr3_aa: CASSELRVGEQYF
cdr3_nt: TGTGCCAGCAGTGAGCTTCGGGTGGGCGAGCAGTACTTC

cdr3_length: 13
clone_size: .
d_call: .
v_call: TRBV2
j_call: TRBJ1-5
cdr3_aa: CASKGFGNQPQHF
cdr3_nt: TGTGCCAGCAAAGGTTTTGGGAATCAGCCCCAGCATTTT

cdr3_length: 13
clone_size: few
d_call: .
v_call: TRBV29-1
j_call: TRBJ1-4
cdr3_aa: CSVSDARNEKLFF
cdr3_nt: TGCAGCGTCTCGGACGCTCGTAATGAAAAACTGTTTTTT

cdr3_length: 15
clone_size: .
d_call: TRBD1
v_call: TRBV7-9
j_call: TRBJ1-2
cdr3_aa: CASSLSAGGNYGYTF
cdr3_nt: TGTGCCAGCAGCTTATCGGCAGGGGGCAACTATGGCTACACCTTC

cdr3_length: 16
clone_size: .
d_call: .
v_call: TRBV28
j_call: TRBJ1-5
cdr3_aa: CASSTPTGNSNQPQHF
cdr3_nt: TGTGCCAGCAGTACCCCAACAGGGAATAGCAATCAGCCCCAGCATTTT

cdr3_length: 9
clone_size: few
d_call: .
v_call: TRBV9
j_call: TRBJ1-2
cdr3_aa: CASSVAYTF
cdr3_nt: TGTGCCAGCAGCGTAGCTTACACCTTC

cdr3_length: 15
clone_size: once
d_call: TRBD2
v_call: TRBV30
j_call: TRBJ2-3
cdr3_aa: CAWSIKAGGTDTQYF
cdr3_nt: TGTGCCTGGAGTATCAAAGCGGGGGGCACAGATACGCAGTATTTT

cdr3_length: 16
clone_size: .
d_call: TRBD1
v_call: TRBV4-1
j_call: TRBJ1-5
cdr3_aa: CASSQAVTGVNQPQHF
cdr3_nt: TGCGCCAGCAGCCAAGCAGTGACAGGGGTCAATCAGCCCCAGCATTTT

cdr3_length: 12
clone_size: .
d_call: .
v_call: TRBV10-1
j_call: TRBJ2-3
cdr3_aa: CASSEKADTQYF
cdr3_nt: TGCGCCAGCAGTGAGAAAGCGGATACGCAGTATTTT

cdr3_length: 16
clone_size: .
d_call: TRBD1
v_call: TRBV6-5
j_call: TRBJ1-2
cdr3_aa: CASSYRQGETYYGYTF
cdr3_nt: TGTGCCAGCAGTTATAGACAGGGGGAAACTTACTATGGCTACACCTTC

cdr3_length: 14
clone_size: .
d_call: TRBD2
v_call: TRBV7-3
j_call: TRBJ2-1
cdr3_aa: CASSFSGGDNEQFF
cdr3_nt: TGTGCCAGCAGCTTTAGCGGGGGGGACAATGAGCAGTTCTTC

cdr3_length: 13
clone_size: .
d_call: .
v_call: TRBV5-1
j_call: TRBJ2-7
cdr3_aa: CASSFDPFYEQYF
cdr3_nt: TGCGCCAGCAGCTTTGATCCTTTCTACGAGCAGTACTTC

cdr3_length: 13
clone_size: .
d_call: .
v_call: TRBV7-9
j_call: TRBJ1-1
cdr3_aa: CASSRGWNTEAFF
cdr3_nt: TGTGCCAGCAGCCGAGGTTGGAACACTGAAGCTTTCTTT

cdr3_length: 15
clone_size: .
d_call: TRBD1
v_call: TRBV5-8
j_call: TRBJ2-7
cdr3_aa: CASSRGQLRSYEQYF
cdr3_nt: TGTGCCAGCAGCAGGGGACAGCTAAGATCCTACGAGCAGTACTTC

cdr3_length: 16
clone_size: .
d_call: TRBD2
v_call: TRBV5-1
j_call: TRBJ2-7
cdr3_aa: CASSFQMREGLGEQYF
cdr3_nt: TGCGCCAGCAGCTTTCAAATGCGGGAGGGCCTTGGGGAGCAGTACTTC

cdr3_length: 16
clone_size: .
d_call: .
v_call: TRBV2
j_call: TRBJ2-2
cdr3_aa: CASSESAVANTGELFF
cdr3_nt: TGTGCCAGCAGTGAGTCAGCCGTAGCGAACACCGGGGAGCTGTTTTTT

cdr3_length: 15
clone_size: .
d_call: TRBD1
v_call: TRBV6-1
j_call: TRBJ1-4
cdr3_aa: CASSRDRTTNEKLFF
cdr3_nt: TGTGCCAGCAGTAGGGACAGGACAACTAATGAAAAACTGTTTTTT

cdr3_length: 16
clone_size: .
d_call: .
v_call: TRBV6-1
j_call: TRBJ1-2
cdr3_aa: CASSEAGRVVNYGYTF
cdr3_nt: TGTGCCAGCAGTGAAGCAGGCAGGGTCGTGAACTATGGCTACACCTTC

cdr3_length: 15
clone_size: .
d_call: TRBD2
v_call: TRBV18
j_call: TRBJ2-5
cdr3_aa: CASSLLAGEKETQYF
cdr3_nt: TGTGCCAGCTCACTACTAGCGGGAGAGAAAGAGACCCAGTACTTC

cdr3_length: 17
clone_size: .
d_call: .
v_call: TRBV27
j_call: TRBJ2-6
cdr3_aa: CASSFRQSHSGANVLTF
cdr3_nt: TGTGCCAGCAGTTTTAGGCAGAGTCACTCTGGGGCCAACGTCCTGACTTTC